Listed here is a single TCR beta chain. The V and J ends lost 2 bases and 4 bases respectively, with 14 bases between them. Germline V gene sequence: CDR1 MNHEY, CDR2 SVGEGT. The CDR3 length is 15 residues. The data originate from a study of spatial heterogeneity in lung cancer. As for the study in general: The authors sequenced available follow-up PBMC samples, taken a median of around 23 months after resection. There were consistently more beta-chain sequences detected than alpha-chain sequences.

TCRdb itself ran the 5' RACE reads through MiXCR, one entry per CDR3 protein. The sample includes some 46,000 distinct CDR3 sequences, 12% of them seen just once. As for time point: blood at routine non-recurrence follow-up after resection. The sequence was collected from a male donor with early-stage non-small cell lung cancer. This chain uses TRBV6-2 or TRBV6-3 with TRBJ1-1; maybe TRBD1 (6 bases). The material was PBMCs, obtained at follow-up. The CDR3 sequence is CASSYRDTKVTEAFF. The CDR3, as DNA: TGTGCCAGCAGTTACCGGGACACTAAGGTCACTGAAGCTTTCTTT.